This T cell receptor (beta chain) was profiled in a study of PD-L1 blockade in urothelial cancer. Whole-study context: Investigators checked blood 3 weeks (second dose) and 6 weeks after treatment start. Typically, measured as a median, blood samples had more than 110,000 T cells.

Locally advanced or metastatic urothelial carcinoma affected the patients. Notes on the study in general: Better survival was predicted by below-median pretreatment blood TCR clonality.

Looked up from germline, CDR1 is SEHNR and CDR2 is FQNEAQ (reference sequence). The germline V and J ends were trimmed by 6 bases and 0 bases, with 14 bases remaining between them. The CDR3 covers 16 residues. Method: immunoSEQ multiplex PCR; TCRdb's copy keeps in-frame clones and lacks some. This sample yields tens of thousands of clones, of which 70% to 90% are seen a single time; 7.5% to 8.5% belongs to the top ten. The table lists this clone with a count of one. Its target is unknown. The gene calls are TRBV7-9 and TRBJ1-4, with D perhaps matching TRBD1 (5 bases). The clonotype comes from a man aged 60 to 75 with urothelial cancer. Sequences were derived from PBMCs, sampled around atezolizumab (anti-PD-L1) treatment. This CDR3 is CASSRPDSATNEKLFF. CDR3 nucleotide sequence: TGTGCCAGCAGTCGACCCGACAGCGCAACTAATGAAAAACTGTTTTTT. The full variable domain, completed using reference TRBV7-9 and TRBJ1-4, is DTGVSQNPRHKITKRGQNVTFRCDPISEHNRLYWYRQTLGQGPEFLTYFQNEAQLEKSRLLSDRFSAERPKGSFSTLEIQRTEQGDSAMYLCASSRPDSATNEKLFFGSGTQLSVL.